The next 11 T cell receptor beta chains were all read from a single sample in a study of blood T cell repertoires in COVID-19. Using immunoSEQ multiplex PCR, the repertoire was profiled, and TCRdb retains in-frame clones only, with some absent. The table lists 200,000 to 250,000 clones, roughly four fifths of them singletons. Specimen: peripheral blood. These receptors originate from a woman over 75 with COVID-19, enrolled during active disease.

The table lists this clone with a count of one. The rearrangement links TRBV7-9 to TRBJ2-1; 7 bases are a match to TRBD1. Per the germline V gene, CDR1 is SEHNR and CDR2 is FQNEAQ (reference sequence). This CDR3 contains 16 residues. The trim removed 0 bases at V and 3 bases at J, leaving 5 bases unmatched. CDR3 protein: CASSLALGGSYNEQFF. The CDR3 region has the DNA TGTGCCAGCAGCTTAGCTTTAGGGGGCAGCTACAATGAGCAGTTCTTC.

This clone was seen once. The chain uses TRBV5-1 and TRBJ2-1; D is unresolved. Germline values: CDR1 SGHRS, CDR2 YFSETQ. The CDR3 is 12 amino acids. V shed 1 base and J shed 8 bases, with 7 bases lying between them. CDR3 residues: CASSLPGYEQFF. CDR3 DNA sequence: TGCGCCAGCAGCTTGCCGGGTTATGAGCAGTTCTTC. Filled out from reference TRBV5-1 and TRBJ2-1, the complete variable domain reads KAGVTQTPRYLIKTRGQQVTLSCSPISGHRSVSWYQQTPGQGLQFLFEYFSETQRNKGNFPGRFSGRQFSNSRSEMNVSTLELGDSALYLCASSLPGYEQFFGPGTRLTVL.

The rearrangement links TRBV5-1 to TRBJ1-1, with D possibly TRBD1 on 5 matching bases. V gave up 4 bases and J gave up 6 bases, with 22 bases separating them. The CDR3 totals 16 residues. Germline CDR1 and CDR2: SGHRS and YFSETQ. This chain's CDR3 is CASSIRVSGVSAEAFF. The CDR3, as DNA: TGCGCCAGCAGCATCAGGGTCTCCGGTGTTTCTGCTGAAGCTTTCTTT. Full variable domain (outside the CDR3, taken from reference TRBV5-1 and TRBJ1-1): KAGVTQTPRYLIKTRGQQVTLSCSPISGHRSVSWYQQTPGQGLQFLFEYFSETQRNKGNFPGRFSGRQFSNSRSEMNVSTLELGDSALYLCASSIRVSGVSAEAFFGQGTRLTVV.

The CDR3 protein is CASSYRGQGYTF. In nucleotides, the CDR3 is TGTGCCAGCAGTTACCGAGGACAGGGATACACCTTC. The genes are TRBV6-5 and TRBJ1-2; 8 bases are a match to TRBD1. V shed 2 bases, J shed 11 bases, and the junction held 4 bases outside the gene matches. Germline CDR1 MNHEY, CDR2 SVGAGI. This CDR3 comprises 12 residues.

This sequence joins TRBV19 and TRBJ2-1; TRBD1 aligns across 11 bases. Germline V gene lookup returns CDR1 LNHDA and CDR2 SQIVND (reference sequence). This CDR3 has 16 amino acids. After removal of 5 bases from V and 2 bases from J, the junction contained 5 bases not matched to a gene. CDR3 sequence: CASSPRTGGTYNEQFF. CDR3 nucleotides: TGTGCCAGTAGTCCACGGACAGGGGGCACCTACAATGAGCAGTTCTTC.

This clone was recorded once. The V call is TRBV19, the J call TRBJ2-5; the match to TRBD2 covers 13 bases. CDR3 length: 14 residues. Germline V lookup: CDR1 LNHDA, CDR2 SQIVND (reference sequence). V shed 8 bases, J shed 5 bases, and the junction held 5 bases outside the gene matches. CDR3 protein: CASASTSGGETQYF. The CDR3 DNA is TGTGCCAGTGCCTCGACTAGCGGGGGGGAGACCCAGTACTTC.

The J gene is TRBJ2-7, the V gene TRBV3-1 (or the pseudogene TRBV3-2), with 14 bases aligning to TRBD2. In germline, CDR1 is LGHDT, CDR2 YNNKEL (reference sequence). The trim removed 4 bases at V and 2 bases at J, leaving 7 bases unmatched. The CDR3 has 17 amino acids. CDR3 protein: CASSLGLAGGPTYEQYF. CDR3 sequence (DNA): TGTGCCAGCAGCCTCGGACTAGCGGGGGGTCCTACCTACGAGCAGTACTTC.

This chain connects TRBV4-1 to TRBJ1-3; 8 positions agree with TRBD1. The germline V gene encodes CDR1 MGHRA and CDR2 YSYEKL. V shed 4 bases, J shed 2 bases, and the junction held 10 bases outside the gene matches. The length of the CDR3 is 17 residues. CDR3 in amino acids: CASSRSVVQGAGNTIYF. As DNA, the CDR3 is TGCGCCAGCAGCCGTTCCGTCGTACAGGGGGCTGGAAACACCATATATTTT.

CDR3 protein: CASSQEEPRVQFF. The CDR3 coding sequence is TGTGCCAGCAGCCAAGAGGAACCCAGGGTTCAGTTCTTC. The rearrangement uses TRBV3-1 (or the pseudogene TRBV3-2) and TRBJ2-1; tentative D call: TRBD1 (5 bases). Germline assignment: CDR1 LGHDT and CDR2 YNNKEL (reference sequence). The V gene lost 0 bases and the J gene lost 13 bases, with 13 bases spanning the gap. The CDR3 has 13 amino acids.

The V call is TRBV7-9, the J call TRBJ1-2; D might be TRBD1 (5 bases). This CDR3 has 14 residues. Germline V gives CDR1 SEHNR, CDR2 FQNEAQ (reference sequence). V was shortened by 2 bases and J by 4 bases, with 11 bases between the two germline ends. The CDR3 loop is CASSLWERGYGYTF. The CDR3 DNA is TGTGCCAGCAGCTTATGGGAAAGGGGCTATGGCTACACCTTC.

This clone has just a few counts. The rearrangement uses TRBV19 and TRBJ1-4, with TRBD1 matching 8 bases. This CDR3 has 17 residues. J was trimmed by 2 bases and V by 7 bases; bases with no gene match: 12. The germline CDR1 and CDR2 sequences are LNHDA and SQIVND (reference sequence). The CDR3 sequence is CASNPRTGRSTNEKLFF. For the CDR3, the DNA is TGTGCCAGTAACCCCCGGACAGGGCGCTCGACTAATGAAAAACTGTTTTTT.